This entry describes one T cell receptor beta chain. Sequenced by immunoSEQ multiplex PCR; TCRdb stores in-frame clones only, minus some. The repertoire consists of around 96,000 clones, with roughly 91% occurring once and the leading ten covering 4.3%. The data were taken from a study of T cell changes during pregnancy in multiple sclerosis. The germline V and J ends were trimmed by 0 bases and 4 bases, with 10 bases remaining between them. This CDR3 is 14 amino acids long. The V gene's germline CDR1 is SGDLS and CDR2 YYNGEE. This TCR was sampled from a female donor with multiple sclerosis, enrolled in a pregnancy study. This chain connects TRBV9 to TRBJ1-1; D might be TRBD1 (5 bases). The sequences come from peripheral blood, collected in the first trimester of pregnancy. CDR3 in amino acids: CASSVGQISTEAFF. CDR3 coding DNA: TGTGCCAGCAGCGTAGGACAGATCAGCACTGAAGCTTTCTTT.